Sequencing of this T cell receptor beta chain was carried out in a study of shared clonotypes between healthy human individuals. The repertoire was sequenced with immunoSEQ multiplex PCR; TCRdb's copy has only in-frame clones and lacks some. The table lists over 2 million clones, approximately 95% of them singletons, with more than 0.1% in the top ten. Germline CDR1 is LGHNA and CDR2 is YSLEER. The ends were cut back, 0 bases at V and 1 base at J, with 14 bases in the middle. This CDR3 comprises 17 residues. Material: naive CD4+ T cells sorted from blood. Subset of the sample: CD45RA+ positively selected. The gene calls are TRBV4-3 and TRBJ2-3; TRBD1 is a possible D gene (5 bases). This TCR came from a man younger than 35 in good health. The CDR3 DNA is TGCGCCAGCAGCCAAGACAGGGATCAATTTGGCACAGATACGCAGTATTTT. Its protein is CASSQDRDQFGTDTQYF.